Each of the 20 T cell receptor beta chains below was sequenced from the same sample in a study of T cells in Graves' hyperthyroidism and ophthalmopathy. TCR beta CDR3 region amplification was performed from RNA transcripts. HTBI primers were employed in a first-round RT-PCR of the TCR CDR3. MiXCR was run by TCRdb on the multiplex PCR reads, yielding one entry per CDR3 protein. The data hold about half a million distinct CDR3 sequences, with approximately 16% observed a single time. The sequenced sample was blood. The receptors were gathered from a woman between 25 and 40 years old with Graves' ophthalmopathy.

Many counts were recorded for this clonotype. J is TRBJ1-5 and V is TRBV28, with D possibly matching TRBD1 (5 bases). This CDR3 is 11 amino acids long. Germline assignment: CDR1 MDHEN and CDR2 SYDVKM. V was pared by 10 bases and J by 6 bases, with 10 bases between. The CDR3 region has the DNA TGTGCCACCGGGGGGGTTCAGCCCCAGCATTTT. This translates into CATGGVQPQHF.

J is TRBJ2-2 and V is TRBV6-1; tentative D call: TRBD2 (6 bases). Germline V lookup: CDR1 MNHNS, CDR2 SASEGT. This CDR3 region has 14 residues. V was clipped by 3 bases and J by 5 bases, with 10 bases between them. CDR3 nucleotides: TGTGCCAGCAGTGACGTACGGGAGACCGGGGAGCTGTTTTTT. Translated: CASSDVRETGELFF.

This clonotype was detected many times. The rearrangement joins TRBV11-2 to TRBJ2-7, with D possibly matching TRBD2 (6 bases). The V end lost 5 bases, the J end lost 6 bases, and 17 bases lay between the germline ends. Germline CDR1 SGHAT, CDR2 FQNNGV. There are 14 residues in the CDR3. CDR3 DNA: TGTGCCAGCAGCCCCCTTATGGGGGGATCCGAGCAGTACTTC. Its protein product is CASSPLMGGSEQYF. Filled out from reference TRBV11-2 and TRBJ2-7, the complete variable domain reads EAGVAQSPRYKIIEKRQSVAFWCNPISGHATLYWYQQILGQGPKLLIQFQNNGVVDDSQLPKDRFSAERLKGVDSTLKIQPAKLEDSAVYLCASSPLMGGSEQYFGPGTRLTVT.

The chain joins TRBV29-1 to TRBJ1-1, with D possibly being TRBD1 (6 bases). CDR1 and CDR2 from the germline V gene are SQVTM and ANQGSEA. The CDR3 has 11 amino acids. Trimming cost V 7 bases and J 8 bases, with 14 bases left between them. Here the CDR3 DNA reads TGCAGCGCCTGGGACATTGAGGAAGCTTTCTTT. This codes for CSAWDIEEAFF.

Points on this clonotype: This may come from a read error, since a much larger clone is one base off. The V call is TRBV6-2 or TRBV6-3, the J call TRBJ2-1; no definite D call. The germline V gene has CDR1 MNHEY and CDR2 SVGEGT. The CDR3 is 13 residues long. CDR3 loop: CAISYSPYNEQFF. The CDR3 coding sequence is TGTGCCATCAGTTACTCCCCTTACAATGAGCAGTTCTTC.

In its sample, this clonotype was seen a few times. The rearrangement joins TRBV29-1 to TRBJ2-1, with 10 bases fitting TRBD2. The CDR3 extends over 15 amino acids. Per germline, CDR1 SQVTM and CDR2 ANQGSEA. V gave up 7 bases and J gave up 10 bases; unmatched junction bases: 16. CDR3 coding DNA: TGCAGCGAAACCGGGACTAGCGTCTCTAGGGGGGAGCAGTTCTTC. The encoded protein is CSETGTSVSRGEQFF.

This clonotype was observed many times. The CDR3 is CASSLLGGAAGELFF. Written as DNA, the CDR3 is TGTGCCAGCAGCTTGCTTGGAGGGGCGGCCGGGGAGCTGTTTTTT. V is TRBV5-4 and J is TRBJ2-2; perhaps TRBD2 as D (6 bases). The CDR3 is made up of 15 amino acids. Germline CDR1 and CDR2: SGHNT and YYREEE (reference sequence). Trimming pared 1 base from V and 6 bases from J, leaving 13 bases between. Combining the CDR3 with reference TRBV5-4 and TRBJ2-2 gives the whole variable domain ETGVTQSPTHLIKTRGQQVTLRCSSQSGHNTVSWYQQALGQGPQFIFQYYREEENGRGNFPPRFSGLQFPNYSSELNVNALELDDSALYLCASSLLGGAAGELFFGEGSRLTVL.

The CDR3 DNA reads as TGTGCCAGCAGTGACCCCCTCGATGCGCAGTATTTT. Translated, it gives CASSDPLDAQYF. The rearrangement links TRBV6-1 to TRBJ2-3; D gene unclear. Trimming left V 3 bases short and J 10 bases short, with 11 bases between. Germline V CDR1 and CDR2: MNHNS, SASEGT. The CDR3 has 12 residues.

About this clonotype itself: The junction departs from the called germline gene at one end, perhaps through a read error. V gene TRBV28 combines with J gene TRBJ2-7, with no clear D. The germline CDR1 and CDR2 sequences are MDHEN and SYDVKM. This CDR3 spans 14 amino acids. The CDR3 coding sequence is TGTGCCAGCGTCCGCCTGGGCAGTTCCTACGAGCGGTACTTC. Protein: CASVRLGSSYERYF.

This clonotype was found many times. This chain connects TRBV3-1 to TRBJ1-1, with TRBD1 matching 9 bases. Trimming removed 4 bases from V and 4 bases from J; junction bases left unmatched: 7. CDR3 size: 15 residues. CDR1 is LGHDT, CDR2 YNNKEL, per germline (reference sequence). The CDR3 DNA reads TGTGCCAGCAGCCCCCGGGACAGGGTTAGCACTGAAGCTTTCTTT. Its protein is CASSPRDRVSTEAFF.

The chain combines TRBV28 with TRBJ2-1; D gene uncertain. The germline V and J ends were trimmed by 4 bases and 9 bases, with 16 bases remaining between them. Germline loops: CDR1 MDHEN, CDR2 SYDVKM. The CDR3 runs to 14 residues. As DNA, the CDR3 is TGTGCCAGCAGTTCTCTTTATTTCGGTAGTGAGCAGTTCTTC. This translates into CASSSLYFGSEQFF.

V and J are TRBV28 and TRBJ2-3; D possibly matches TRBD1 or TRBD2 (5 bases each). CDR1 and CDR2 from the germline V gene are MDHEN and SYDVKM. The V gene lost 3 bases and the J gene lost 4 bases, with 20 bases spanning the gap. The CDR3 totals 17 residues. The CDR3 sequence is CASSLGLAPTRADTQYF. CDR3 nucleotide sequence: TGTGCCAGCAGTTTGGGGCTAGCCCCCACTCGCGCAGATACGCAGTATTTT.

In this sample, this clonotype turned up a few times. J is TRBJ2-1 and V is TRBV7-9; TRBD2 is a possible D gene (6 bases). This CDR3 comprises 15 residues. CDR1 and CDR2 (germline): SEHNR, FQNEAQ (reference sequence). With 8 bases removed from V and 0 bases from J, the gap between germline ends came to 14 bases. This chain's CDR3 is CASHFRGGSYNEQFF. The CDR3 DNA sequence: TGTGCCAGCCACTTTCGGGGAGGCTCCTACAATGAGCAGTTCTTC.

A remark on this clonotype: Relative to the germline gene, one junction end is altered; a read error may explain this. This rearrangement joins TRBV5-6 to TRBJ2-7; D possibly corresponds to TRBD2 (5 bases). The CDR3 has 16 amino acids. The germline V gene encodes CDR1 SGHDT and CDR2 YYEEEE. The CDR3 sequence is CAGSLPSLAKSYEQYF. CDR3 bases: TGTGCCGGCAGCTTACCATCGCTAGCAAAGTCCTACGAGCAGTACTTC.

This chain connects TRBV5-1 to TRBJ2-1; D not certain. This CDR3 is 15 amino acids long. Trimming removed 1 base at V and 0 bases at J, with 8 bases between. Germline assignment: CDR1 SGHRS and CDR2 YFSETQ. CDR3 sequence (DNA): TGCGCCAGCAGCTTGTACACGAGCTCCTACAATGAGCAGTTCTTC. It encodes CASSLYTSSYNEQFF.

This clonotype was seen repeatedly, ten times or more. The chain is built from TRBV3-1 and TRBJ2-7; D unresolved. This CDR3 has 14 amino acids. Germline V CDR1 and CDR2: LGHDT, YNNKEL (reference sequence). Between the trimmed V and J ends, which lost 0 bases and 3 bases, there was a span of 9 bases. CDR3 sequence reads: CASSQDAVRYEQYF. The CDR3, as DNA: TGTGCCAGCAGCCAAGATGCAGTGCGCTACGAGCAGTACTTC.

With respect to this clonotype: A single base separates this from a much larger clone, so it may be a read error. The V gene is TRBV20-1, the J gene TRBJ2-2; TRBD2 aligns across 13 bases. CDR3 length: 17 amino acids. CDR1 is DFQATT, CDR2 SNEGSKA, per germline (reference sequence). The CDR3 protein is CSASQWTSGSNTGGLFF. DNA for the CDR3: TGCAGTGCTAGTCAATGGACTAGCGGGAGCAACACCGGGGGGCTGTTTTTT.

V gene TRBV7-3 combines with J gene TRBJ2-2, with 7 bases aligning to TRBD1. V shed 6 bases and J 2 bases; nucleotides not matched to a gene: 3. CDR1 and CDR2 (germline): SGHTA, FQGTGA. The CDR3 is made up of 14 amino acids. The chain's CDR3 is CASSEGANTGELFF. The CDR3 DNA sequence: TGTGCCAGCAGTGAGGGGGCAAACACCGGGGAGCTGTTTTTT.

This clonotype was recorded many times. This chain connects TRBV6-2 or TRBV6-3 to TRBJ1-2; D unresolved. V was pared by 6 bases and J by 6 bases, with 14 bases between. The V gene's germline CDR1 is MNHEY and CDR2 SVGEGT. The CDR3 covers 13 residues. CDR3 in amino acids: CASSLTEVDGYTF. The CDR3 coding sequence is TGTGCCAGCAGCCTGACGGAGGTGGATGGCTACACCTTC.

The chain uses TRBV10-3 and TRBJ1-1; no clear D gene. CDR1 is ENHRY and CDR2 is SYGVKD in the germline V gene. The CDR3 length is 13 residues. Between the trimmed V and J ends, which lost 6 bases and 0 bases, there was a span of 8 bases. The CDR3 DNA is TGTGCCATCAGGGAAAGAGTGAACACTGAAGCTTTCTTT. It is translated as CAIRERVNTEAFF.